The subject of this entry is one T cell receptor beta chain. Its antigen is undetermined. V gave up 2 bases and J gave up 7 bases, with 23 bases separating them. Germline loops: CDR1 MDHEN, CDR2 SYDVKM. The CDR3 is 17 amino acids. This sample is part of a study of T cell repertoires in cytomegalovirus infection. Study-wide background: Matching HLA type, along with CMV infection, was indicated by public TCR beta signatures. Study-level results: CMV-specific TCR beta clonotypes restricted by HLA-C were the ones dominating the ex vivo response.

Using its own MiXCR run on the reads, TCRdb lists one record per CDR3 protein. The data contain hundreds of thousands of distinct CDR3 sequences, 30% to 35% of them singletons. This material consisted of cultured PBMCs, taken from culture after CMV antigen stimulation. The chain carries TRBV28 and TRBJ1-2; no clear D gene. This receptor was taken from a human donor in good health (CMV status not recorded). Some clones in this sample may be carry-over from other donors' samples. The CDR3 protein is CASSLTGNVEKYCGYTF. DNA of the CDR3: TGTGCCAGCAGTTTAACGGGGAATGTGGAAAAATATTGTGGCTACACCTTC.